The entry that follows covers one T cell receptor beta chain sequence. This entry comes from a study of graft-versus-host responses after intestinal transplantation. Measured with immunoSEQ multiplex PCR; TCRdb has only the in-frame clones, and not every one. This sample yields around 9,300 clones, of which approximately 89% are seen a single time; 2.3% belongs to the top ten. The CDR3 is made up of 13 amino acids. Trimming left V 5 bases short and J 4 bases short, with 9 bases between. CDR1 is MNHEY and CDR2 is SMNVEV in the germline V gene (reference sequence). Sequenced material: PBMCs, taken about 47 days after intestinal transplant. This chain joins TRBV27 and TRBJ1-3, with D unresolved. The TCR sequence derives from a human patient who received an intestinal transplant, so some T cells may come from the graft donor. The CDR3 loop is CASSPNSGNTIYF. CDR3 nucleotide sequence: TGTGCCAGCAGTCCAAACAGCGGAAACACCATATATTTT.